Listed below are T cell receptor beta chains from one sample, sequenced in a study of early T cells in non-severe SARS-CoV-2 infection. From the 5' RACE reads, TCRdb called clonotypes with MiXCR, one entry per CDR3 protein. The data contain under 95,000 distinct CDR3 sequences, 12% of them seen just once; the ten biggest clones take up approximately 5%. Sequencing was carried out using whole blood. All receptors derive from an adult who was a healthcare worker with PCR-confirmed SARS-CoV-2 infection or an uninfected control (not recorded which). Both conserved end residues are part of each CDR3. D genes are given only for firm matches. Clone sizes are given selectively: once, few, many, or a class where the clone is expanded.

j_call clone_size d_call v_call cdr3_nt cdr3_aa
TRBJ1-2 . TRBD1 TRBV6-4 TGTGCCAGCAGTGACGGAACAGGGGGACAGATCTTTGGCTACACCTTC CASSDGTGGQIFGYTF
TRBJ1-1 once TRBD1 TRBV11-2 TGTGCCAGCCGGGGACAGACCGGCACTGAAGCTTTCTTT CASRGQTGTEAFF
TRBJ1-3 many TRBD1 TRBV11-2 TGTGCCAGCAGCGGACAGGGGATAGAAAACACCATATATTTT CASSGQGIENTIYF
TRBJ2-5 few . TRBV28 TGTGCCATCCTGAACAGGGCGGAGACCCAGTACTTC CAILNRAETQYF
TRBJ1-6 . . TRBV20-1 TGCAGTGCTTACTCACAGGGTGGGAATTCACCCCTCCACTTT CSAYSQGGNSPLHF
TRBJ1-6 many TRBD1 TRBV2 TGTGCCAGCAGGGTAACAGGGGGCAGCAATTCACCCCTCCACTTT CASRVTGGSNSPLHF
TRBJ2-3 many . TRBV5-1 TGCGCCAGCAGAGCTGGTCTTACCACAGATACGCAGTATTTT CASRAGLTTDTQYF
TRBJ1-5 medium-sized TRBD1 TRBV6-1 TGTGCCAGCAGTCCACTCGCGGACAGGGCGGCGGAGCCCCAGCATTTT CASSPLADRAAEPQHF
TRBJ2-1 . . TRBV12-3/TRBV12-4 TGTGCCAGCAGTTTAGCTCGGGACTCCGGGTACAATGAGCAGTTCTTC CASSLARDSGYNEQFF
TRBJ2-3 . . TRBV29-1 TGCAGCGTACAGGGACCCCGCACAGATACGCAGTATTTT CSVQGPRTDTQYF
TRBJ2-7 . . TRBV20-1 TGCAGTGCTAGAGAATGGGGCAGCTACGAGCAGTACTTC CSAREWGSYEQYF
TRBJ2-5 . . TRBV7-7 TGTGCTAGCAGCCCTTCCTTCATCTTGGAGACCCAGTACTTC CASSPSFILETQYF
TRBJ2-5 many . TRBV4-2 TGTGCCAGCAGCCCCCGGTCGGGTAGGAGCGCGAGAGGGGCAGAGACCCAGTACTTC CASSPRSGRSARGAETQYF
TRBJ2-1 few . TRBV5-1 TGCGCCAGCAGCTTGGCGCGGTCCTCCTACAATGAGCAGTTCTTC CASSLARSSYNEQFF
TRBJ2-7 few TRBD1 TRBV20-1 TGCAGTGCTAGTTCAAGACAGGGAATTATCTACGAGCAGTACTTC CSASSRQGIIYEQYF
TRBJ2-1 many . TRBV2 TGTGCCAGCAGTGAAGGGCAGTACACCTACAATGAGCAGTTCTTC CASSEGQYTYNEQFF
TRBJ2-1 many TRBD1 TRBV7-2 TGTGCCAGCAGCTTGGCCTCCGGGACAGGCGATAAGCAGTTCTTC CASSLASGTGDKQFF
TRBJ1-1 many TRBD1 TRBV7-3 TGTGCCAGCAGCTCAGGGGGGAACACTGAAGCTTTCTTT CASSSGGNTEAFF
TRBJ2-5 few . TRBV6-5 TGTGCCAGCAGTTACTCGCTAGGGGGGGGAACCCATCAAGAGACCCAGTACTTC CASSYSLGGGTHQETQYF
TRBJ1-2 . . TRBV7-8 TGTGCCAGCAGCCCCCGGGAGGGGGGGCGTAACTATGGCTACACCTTC CASSPREGGRNYGYTF
TRBJ1-1 . . TRBV6-5 TGTGCCAGCAGGGACGGACAGCTTAACACTGAAGCTTTCTTT CASRDGQLNTEAFF
TRBJ1-6 . TRBD1 TRBV2 TGTGCCAGGAGGGGGAAGGGGGCTGACCACTTT CARRGKGADHF
TRBJ1-5 few . TRBV12-3/TRBV12-4 TGTGCCAGCAGTTTGGGGGATGTGCAGCCCCAGCATTTT CASSLGDVQPQHF
TRBJ2-7 many TRBD1 TRBV29-1 TGCAGCGCGCGCCGGGACAGCACATACTACGAGCAGTACTTC CSARRDSTYYEQYF
TRBJ2-7 few . TRBV29-1 TGCAGCGTTGAGGTCGGAGCCTACGAGCAGTACTTC CSVEVGAYEQYF
TRBJ2-3 many . TRBV7-9 TGTGCCAGCAGCCTTGAACCCGGGGGTACGCAGTATTTT CASSLEPGGTQYF
TRBJ2-7 many . TRBV19 TGTGCCAGTAAGTTTCGATTGACATCCTCCGAGCAGTACTTC CASKFRLTSSEQYF
TRBJ2-2 . . TRBV6-1 TGTGCCAGCAGGGCACCGGGGAACGGGGAGCTGTTTTTT CASRAPGNGELFF
TRBJ1-4 few TRBD1 TRBV29-1 TGCAGCGTTGATGTAGGCGGGACAGTGAATGAAAAACTGTTTTTT CSVDVGGTVNEKLFF